A selection of T cell receptor beta chains follows, all from one sample in a study of shared clonotypes between healthy human individuals. Repertoires were generated with immunoSEQ multiplex PCR, while TCRdb's copy carries only in-frame clones and drops some. The sample has about 2 million clones, about 95% seen once. The source material was naive CD4+ T cells sorted from blood. The receptor set was obtained from a man younger than 35 in good health. Both conserved end residues are part of each CDR3. The D gene is left open where the match is weak. Clone size is not always given. Where it is, it says once, few, many or a class for expanded clones.

d_gene: TRBD1; abundance: -; v_gene: TRBV6-6; j_gene: TRBJ2-7; CDR3nt: TGTGCCAGCCTCGGGACAGGGACCTACGAGCAGTACTTC; CDR3aa: CASLGTGTYEQYF
d_gene: TRBD2; abundance: -; v_gene: TRBV5-1; j_gene: TRBJ2-2; CDR3nt: TGCGCCAGCAGCTTCTCGTCTAGCGGGATCACCGGGGAGCTGTTTTTT; CDR3aa: CASSFSSSGITGELFF
d_gene: TRBD2; abundance: -; v_gene: TRBV5-1; j_gene: TRBJ2-3; CDR3nt: TGCGCCAGCAGCGCGTCGACTAGCGGGAGGAGCACAGATACGCAGTATTTT; CDR3aa: CASSASTSGRSTDTQYF
d_gene: TRBD1; abundance: -; v_gene: TRBV25-1; j_gene: TRBJ1-2; CDR3nt: TGTGCCAGCAGTGATAGGGCAGGGGGCGTCTATGGCTACACCTTC; CDR3aa: CASSDRAGGVYGYTF
d_gene: TRBD1; abundance: few; v_gene: TRBV6-1; j_gene: TRBJ2-3; CDR3nt: TGTGCCAGCATCCGACAGGGGTCGGTGACAGATACGCAGTATTTT; CDR3aa: CASIRQGSVTDTQYF
d_gene: -; abundance: -; v_gene: TRBV30; j_gene: TRBJ2-3; CDR3nt: TGTGCCTGGAGTGTGAAATTAGCAGATACGCAGTATTTT; CDR3aa: CAWSVKLADTQYF
d_gene: -; abundance: -; v_gene: TRBV2; j_gene: TRBJ1-4; CDR3nt: TGTGCCAGCAGTGGGGGATCCGAAAAACTGTTTTTT; CDR3aa: CASSGGSEKLFF
d_gene: TRBD1; abundance: -; v_gene: TRBV6-5; j_gene: TRBJ1-2; CDR3nt: TGTGCCAGCCAACCCGGGACAGGGGCCTATGGCTACACCTTC; CDR3aa: CASQPGTGAYGYTF
d_gene: -; abundance: -; v_gene: TRBV10-3; j_gene: TRBJ2-3; CDR3nt: TGTGCCACGGGGACTCCGAGCACAGATACGCAGTATTTT; CDR3aa: CATGTPSTDTQYF
d_gene: -; abundance: -; v_gene: TRBV30; j_gene: TRBJ1-1; CDR3nt: TGTGCCTGGAGTGTACAGCTGAACACTGAAGCTTTCTTT; CDR3aa: CAWSVQLNTEAFF
d_gene: -; abundance: -; v_gene: TRBV5-1; j_gene: TRBJ2-2; CDR3nt: TGCGCCAGCAGCTTGCTTTCGGGAGCCACCGGGGAGCTGTTTTTT; CDR3aa: CASSLLSGATGELFF
d_gene: TRBD1; abundance: -; v_gene: TRBV30; j_gene: TRBJ2-7; CDR3nt: TGTGCCTGGGTCCGGGACAGAGACTACGAGCAGTACTTC; CDR3aa: CAWVRDRDYEQYF
d_gene: -; abundance: once; v_gene: TRBV6-5; j_gene: TRBJ2-7; CDR3nt: TGTGCCAGCAGTTACTCGAATTGGGGACCCTACGAGCAGTACTTC; CDR3aa: CASSYSNWGPYEQYF
d_gene: -; abundance: -; v_gene: TRBV19; j_gene: TRBJ1-2; CDR3nt: TGTGCCAGTAAATCCGGCTATGGCTACACCTTC; CDR3aa: CASKSGYGYTF
d_gene: TRBD2; abundance: -; v_gene: TRBV15; j_gene: TRBJ2-7; CDR3nt: TGTGCCACCAGCAGAGACCAGCGGGAATGGGACGAGCAGTACTTC; CDR3aa: CATSRDQREWDEQYF
d_gene: -; abundance: -; v_gene: TRBV5-1; j_gene: TRBJ1-6; CDR3nt: TGCGCCAGCAGCTTGGCCATCGGCGACTCACCCCTCCACTTT; CDR3aa: CASSLAIGDSPLHF
d_gene: -; abundance: -; v_gene: TRBV5-6; j_gene: TRBJ1-6; CDR3nt: TGTGCCAGCAGCCCCGGGGGGGGCCAGAGGGGAAATTCACCCCTCCACTTT; CDR3aa: CASSPGGGQRGNSPLHF
d_gene: -; abundance: -; v_gene: TRBV5-1; j_gene: TRBJ2-7; CDR3nt: TGCGCCAGCAGCTCGGACGGGATCACGGGCTACGAGCAGTACTTC; CDR3aa: CASSSDGITGYEQYF
d_gene: -; abundance: once; v_gene: TRBV9; j_gene: TRBJ2-1; CDR3nt: TGTGCCAGCAGCGTATCAGGCGGGCCGGAGCAGTTCTTC; CDR3aa: CASSVSGGPEQFF
d_gene: TRBD1; abundance: -; v_gene: TRBV10-3; j_gene: TRBJ2-1; CDR3nt: TGTGCCATCAGTCCCACGGGACAGGACATTAATGAGCAGTTCTTC; CDR3aa: CAISPTGQDINEQFF
d_gene: -; abundance: -; v_gene: TRBV6-6; j_gene: TRBJ1-5; CDR3nt: TGTGCCAGCACCGTAACTGTTAGCAATCAGCCCCAGCATTTT; CDR3aa: CASTVTVSNQPQHF
d_gene: -; abundance: -; v_gene: TRBV25-1; j_gene: TRBJ2-5; CDR3nt: TGTGCCAGCAGTGCTCAGGGAAGTGGGGAGACCCAGTACTTC; CDR3aa: CASSAQGSGETQYF
d_gene: TRBD2; abundance: -; v_gene: TRBV10-3; j_gene: TRBJ2-7; CDR3nt: TGTGCCATCAGTGCTAGCGGGAGGGCCTCCGAGCAGTACTTC; CDR3aa: CAISASGRASEQYF
d_gene: TRBD2; abundance: -; v_gene: TRBV5-1; j_gene: TRBJ2-7; CDR3nt: TGCGCCAGCAGCTTGGACCCCGGGACTATTGGTTACGAGCAGTACTTC; CDR3aa: CASSLDPGTIGYEQYF
d_gene: TRBD1; abundance: once; v_gene: TRBV14; j_gene: TRBJ1-2; CDR3nt: TGTGCCAGCAGGCGCGGACAGGCCTATGGCTACACCTTC; CDR3aa: CASRRGQAYGYTF
d_gene: -; abundance: -; v_gene: TRBV2; j_gene: TRBJ1-2; CDR3nt: TGTGCCAGCAGGGGAGGGGGACCCTATGGCTACACCTTC; CDR3aa: CASRGGGPYGYTF
d_gene: -; abundance: -; v_gene: TRBV5-1; j_gene: TRBJ2-7; CDR3nt: TGCGCCAGCAGCTTGACCTCCGGGGTCTATTACGAGCAGTACTTC; CDR3aa: CASSLTSGVYYEQYF
d_gene: -; abundance: -; v_gene: TRBV27; j_gene: TRBJ2-1; CDR3nt: TGTGCCAGCAGTTTAAAGTGGGTCGAGGCCACCCCTATCTACAATGAGCAGTTCTTC; CDR3aa: CASSLKWVEATPIYNEQFF
d_gene: -; abundance: -; v_gene: TRBV6-1; j_gene: TRBJ1-5; CDR3nt: TGTGCCAGCAGTTCCGGACAGCGCGATCAGCCCCAGCATTTT; CDR3aa: CASSSGQRDQPQHF
d_gene: -; abundance: -; v_gene: TRBV5-4; j_gene: TRBJ1-4; CDR3nt: TGTGCCAGCAGCTCGGGACCATCATCGGCTGAAAAACTGTTTTTT; CDR3aa: CASSSGPSSAEKLFF
d_gene: -; abundance: -; v_gene: TRBV11-2; j_gene: TRBJ1-1; CDR3nt: TGTGCCAGCAGATTGACAGGAGTCATGAACACTGAAGCTTTCTTT; CDR3aa: CASRLTGVMNTEAFF
d_gene: -; abundance: -; v_gene: TRBV29-1; j_gene: TRBJ2-3; CDR3nt: TGCAGCGTTGAGCGGGATACGCAGTATTTT; CDR3aa: CSVERDTQYF
d_gene: -; abundance: -; v_gene: TRBV10-3; j_gene: TRBJ2-5; CDR3nt: TGTGCCATCAGCCAACTCCAGGGGACAAAAGAGACCCAGTACTTC; CDR3aa: CAISQLQGTKETQYF
d_gene: -; abundance: -; v_gene: TRBV2; j_gene: TRBJ1-2; CDR3nt: TGTGCCAGCAGCGAAATGGGCCCCGCTTATGGCTACACCTTC; CDR3aa: CASSEMGPAYGYTF
d_gene: -; abundance: -; v_gene: TRBV6-6; j_gene: TRBJ2-5; CDR3nt: TGTGCCAGCAGGGAGTATTCGGAGACCCAGTACTTC; CDR3aa: CASREYSETQYF
d_gene: TRBD2; abundance: -; v_gene: TRBV9; j_gene: TRBJ2-3; CDR3nt: TGTGCCAGCAGCACCCTAGCGGGCCCGGGGACAGATACGCAGTATTTT; CDR3aa: CASSTLAGPGTDTQYF
d_gene: -; abundance: -; v_gene: TRBV5-4; j_gene: TRBJ2-3; CDR3nt: TGTGCCAGCAGCTCGCGTCCGGGGAAGAGCACAGATACGCAGTATTTT; CDR3aa: CASSSRPGKSTDTQYF
d_gene: -; abundance: -; v_gene: TRBV19; j_gene: TRBJ1-6; CDR3nt: TGTGCCAGTAAGTCCGAGCGCAGTAGGAATAATTCACCCCTCCACTTT; CDR3aa: CASKSERSRNNSPLHF
d_gene: TRBD2; abundance: -; v_gene: TRBV30; j_gene: TRBJ2-5; CDR3nt: TGTGCCTGGAGTGTACTAGCGACTCAAGAGACCCAGTACTTC; CDR3aa: CAWSVLATQETQYF
d_gene: -; abundance: -; v_gene: TRBV7-2; j_gene: TRBJ2-7; CDR3nt: TGTGCCAGCAGCTTTGTGTCCCCCGGGACCTACGAGCAGTACTTC; CDR3aa: CASSFVSPGTYEQYF
d_gene: TRBD1; abundance: -; v_gene: TRBV9; j_gene: TRBJ1-4; CDR3nt: TGTGCCAGCAGCGTAGCGGGACAGGGGAATGAAAAACTGTTTTTT; CDR3aa: CASSVAGQGNEKLFF
d_gene: -; abundance: -; v_gene: TRBV7-8; j_gene: TRBJ2-7; CDR3nt: TGTGCCAGCAGCTTTATGAGCTCCTACGAGCAGTACTTC; CDR3aa: CASSFMSSYEQYF
d_gene: -; abundance: -; v_gene: TRBV18; j_gene: TRBJ1-3; CDR3nt: TGTGCCAGCTCCGAGACAGATCTACCTGGAAACACCATATATTTT; CDR3aa: CASSETDLPGNTIYF
d_gene: -; abundance: -; v_gene: TRBV10-2; j_gene: TRBJ2-2; CDR3nt: TGCGCCAGCAGTGTACAGGTTCCCGGGGAGCTGTTTTTT; CDR3aa: CASSVQVPGELFF
d_gene: -; abundance: -; v_gene: TRBV2; j_gene: TRBJ1-6; CDR3nt: TGTGCCAGCATGATAAAACTAGGCAATTTAGGCTCACCCCTCCACTTT; CDR3aa: CASMIKLGNLGSPLHF
d_gene: -; abundance: -; v_gene: TRBV6-1; j_gene: TRBJ1-2; CDR3nt: TGTGCCAGCAGGGAGACAGGCCTTGAGGGCTACACCTTC; CDR3aa: CASRETGLEGYTF
d_gene: -; abundance: -; v_gene: TRBV2; j_gene: TRBJ2-3; CDR3nt: TGTGCCAGCAGTGAAGGCACCATTAGTTTT; CDR3aa: CASSEGTISF
d_gene: -; abundance: -; v_gene: TRBV7-6; j_gene: TRBJ2-3; CDR3nt: TGTGCCAGCAGCTTAGCCGGGACTCTCACAGATACGCAGTATTTT; CDR3aa: CASSLAGTLTDTQYF